Shown below are 29 T cell receptor beta chains from a single sample sequenced in a study of blood T cell repertoires in COVID-19 (dated by TCRdb to about 2020). Library prep was done by the immunoSEQ multiplex PCR assay. TCRdb mirrors the immuneACCESS table, restricted to in-frame sequences. Some clones are absent from its copies; in checked studies, under half trace to an unresolved V gene, and the reason for the others is unknown. The sample profile shows around 140,000 clones; roughly 80% of them were found once. The ten biggest clones cover under 5% of the sample. Sequenced input: peripheral blood. Receptors were obtained from a woman in her sixties with acute or convalescent COVID-19.

This clone was recorded many times. J is TRBJ2-5 and V is TRBV5-4; possibly TRBD2 for D (5 bases). CDR1 SGHNT and CDR2 YYREEE come from the germline V gene (reference sequence). This CDR3 comprises 14 residues. V was clipped by 2 bases and J by 4 bases, with 12 bases between them. For the CDR3, the DNA is TGTGCCAGCAGCTTCGGACTCAGCCCAGAGACCCAGTACTTC. As protein: CASSFGLSPETQYF.

The rearrangement joins TRBV9 to TRBJ2-2, with 7 bases that match TRBD2. V was clipped by 5 bases and J by 8 bases; unmatched bases: 0. This CDR3 is built from 11 residues. Germline V lookup: CDR1 SGDLS, CDR2 YYNGEE. CDR3 sequence reads: CASSSGGELFF. CDR3 sequence (DNA): TGTGCCAGCAGTAGCGGGGGGGAGCTGTTTTTT.

This chain links TRBV19 with TRBJ1-1; no firm D call. CDR3 length: 12 residues. Germline V gene data show CDR1 as LNHDA and CDR2 as SQIVND (reference sequence). Trimming removed 6 bases from V and 1 base from J, with 6 bases in between. The CDR3 coding sequence is TGTGCCAGTAGACAGACGAACACTGAAGCTTTCTTT. This gives the protein CASRQTNTEAFF.

The chain has TRBV19 and TRBJ2-1; perhaps TRBD1 as D (6 bases). Trimming pared 6 bases from V and 1 base from J, leaving 13 bases between. CDR3 length: 15 residues. The germline CDR1 and CDR2 sequences are LNHDA and SQIVND (reference sequence). The CDR3 nucleotides read TGTGCCAGTAGCCTGACAGGTTTTTCCTACAATGAGCAGTTCTTC. This translates into CASSLTGFSYNEQFF.

CDR3 in amino acids: CASSGSNRSPLHF. The CDR3 bases are TGTGCCAGCAGTGGATCTAACCGATCACCCCTCCACTTT. The chain employs TRBV25-1 and TRBJ1-6; D call uncertain. V lost 4 bases and J lost 10, with 11 bases in between. The CDR3 consists of 13 residues. Germline V gives CDR1 MGHDK, CDR2 SYGVNS.

The J gene is TRBJ2-3, the V gene TRBV19, with 9 bases lining up with TRBD1. CDR3 length equals 14 residues. Germline CDR1 reads LNHDA; CDR2 reads SQIVND (reference sequence). V trimming: 7 bases; J trimming: 5 bases; junction bases outside the gene matches: 7. CDR3 loop: CASTRDRVGDTQYF. For the CDR3, the DNA is TGTGCCAGTACCCGGGACAGGGTGGGAGATACGCAGTATTTT.

The table lists this clone with a count of one. The chain carries TRBV15 and TRBJ2-1; D is possibly TRBD1 (6 bases). Germline CDR1 reads LNHNV; CDR2 reads YYDKDF (reference sequence). Trimming pared 2 bases from V and 9 bases from J, leaving 14 bases between. The CDR3 sequence is 14 residues long. CDR3 bases: TGTGCCACCAGCAGATCTACAGGGTCGAGTGAGCAGTTCTTC. It encodes CATSRSTGSSEQFF.

J is TRBJ1-4 and V is TRBV6-6, with D tentatively TRBD1 (6 bases). Germline values: CDR1 MNHNY, CDR2 SVGAGI (reference sequence). The CDR3 consists of 16 residues. V was trimmed by 5 bases and J by 8 bases, leaving 21 bases between them. As DNA, the CDR3 is TGTGCCAGCAGTCCCTCGGCGGGAGGGGGGGACGAAAAACTGTTTTTT. Its translation is CASSPSAGGGDEKLFF.

This rearrangement joins TRBV2 to TRBJ1-2, with 8 bases aligning to TRBD1. The junction had 3 bases not matched to a gene; V was cut back by 5 bases and J by 4 bases. Germline values: CDR1 SNHLY, CDR2 FYNNEI. This CDR3 region has 13 residues. The CDR3 DNA reads TGTGCCAGCAGTCAACAGGGGGTCTATGGCTACACCTTC. Protein: CASSQQGVYGYTF.

The V gene is TRBV4-1, the J gene TRBJ2-5; D perhaps matches TRBD1 (6 bases). The CDR3 has 17 amino acids. The V gene's germline CDR1 is MGHRA and CDR2 YSYEKL. Deletions cut 0 bases from V and 4 bases from J, with 18 bases between. CDR3 in amino acids: CASSQDTRGRGRETQYF. For the CDR3, the DNA is TGCGCCAGCAGCCAAGATACAAGGGGGAGAGGAAGAGAGACCCAGTACTTC.

This clone was recorded a few times. This rearrangement joins TRBV2 to TRBJ1-2; D is uncertain. The CDR3 has 12 residues. In germline, CDR1 is SNHLY, CDR2 FYNNEI. The V gene lost 2 bases and the J gene lost 6 bases, with 7 bases spanning the gap. Here the CDR3 DNA reads TGTGCCAGCAGTGAAACCGGGGATGGCTACACCTTC. Protein sequence: CASSETGDGYTF.

The V and J genes are TRBV12-3 or TRBV12-4 and TRBJ2-5; D remains unclear. V was trimmed by 3 bases and J by 5 bases, leaving 10 bases between them. This CDR3 is 13 amino acids long. Here the CDR3 reads CASSFGPRETQYF. The CDR3 coding sequence is TGTGCCAGCAGTTTTGGCCCCAGGGAGACCCAGTACTTC.

V is TRBV5-1 and J is TRBJ2-7, with D possibly being TRBD2 (7 bases). Trimming stripped 4 bases from V and 1 base from J, with 18 bases between. This CDR3 has 16 amino acids. Germline assignment: CDR1 SGHRS and CDR2 YFSETQ. The CDR3 DNA is TGCGCCAGCAGCCAGGGAGGGGGGCTCGGGTCCTACGAGCAGTACTTC. It translates to CASSQGGGLGSYEQYF.

The chain carries TRBV11-3 and TRBJ2-2, with TRBD2 matching 9 bases. Germline-derived CDR1 and CDR2 are SGHNT and YENEEA. With 4 bases clipped from V and 6 bases from J, the junction kept 21 bases outside the gene matches. The CDR3 extends over 20 amino acids. The chain's CDR3 is CASSSPGLAIFGEYAGELFF. In DNA, the CDR3 is TGTGCCAGCAGCTCTCCGGGACTAGCAATTTTTGGGGAATACGCCGGGGAGCTGTTTTTT.

This clone was seen just once. CDR3 sequence (DNA): TGTGCCAGCCATAGGGGGCGAACTTTCTTT. Amino acid sequence: CASHRGRTFF. The chain combines TRBV6-6 with TRBJ1-1, with TRBD1 identical over 7 bases. Germline V CDR1 and CDR2: MNHNY, SVGAGI (reference sequence). The CDR3 loop spans 10 amino acids. J was trimmed by 12 bases and V by 8 bases; bases with no gene match: 6.

The CDR3 sequence is CASSSRAFTDTQYF. The CDR3 DNA reads TGTGCCAGCAGCTCGAGGGCTTTCACAGATACGCAGTATTTT. The chain is built from TRBV5-5 and TRBJ2-3; D possibly corresponds to TRBD2 (5 bases). V gave up 3 bases and J gave up 2 bases, with 10 bases separating them. The CDR3 spans 14 residues. CDR1 is SGHKS, CDR2 YYEKEE, per germline (reference sequence).

The chain has TRBV9 and TRBJ2-2; 11 positions agree with TRBD2. CDR1 is SGDLS, CDR2 YYNGEE, per germline. Trimming at V came to 4 bases and at J to 5 bases, leaving 4 bases not matched to a gene. This CDR3 is 15 amino acids long. The CDR3 loop is CASSPRTSGTGELFF. The CDR3 region has the DNA TGTGCCAGCAGCCCCCGGACTAGCGGGACCGGGGAGCTGTTTTTT.

The chain employs TRBV5-5 and TRBJ2-7, with a possible D match to TRBD2 (5 bases). CDR3 size: 12 residues. V was shortened by 0 bases and J by 4 bases, with 5 bases between the two germline ends. The germline CDR1 and CDR2 sequences are SGHKS and YYEKEE (reference sequence). The CDR3 coding sequence is TGTGCCAGCAGCTTGGGCGGGTACGAGCAGTACTTC. Protein product: CASSLGGYEQYF.

This chain links TRBV5-1 with TRBJ2-1; D is undetermined. Germline lookup yields CDR1 SGHRS and CDR2 YFSETQ. This CDR3 has 11 amino acids. V lost 1 base and J lost 15, with 11 bases in between. The CDR3 here is CASSLSGPRFF. CDR3 nucleotide sequence: TGCGCCAGCAGCTTGTCCGGTCCTCGGTTCTTC.

V gene TRBV18 combines with J gene TRBJ1-2; D is unresolved. Trimming pared 0 bases from V and 4 bases from J, leaving 15 bases between. Germline assignment: CDR1 KGHSH and CDR2 LQKENI. The CDR3 sequence is 16 residues long. CDR3 sequence (DNA): TGTGCCAGCTCACCACCGATAAGCGCGGGTGGCTATGGCTACACCTTC. It is translated as CASSPPISAGGYGYTF.

This clone was seen a few times. CDR3 sequence reads: CASSYVRGISYEQYF. The CDR3 nucleotides are TGTGCCAGCAGTTATGTGCGGGGGATCTCCTACGAGCAGTACTTC. This sequence joins TRBV6-2 or TRBV6-3 and TRBJ2-7, with 7 bases matching TRBD2. This CDR3 is built from 15 residues. The V segment lost 3 bases and the J segment 0 bases; nucleotides outside the gene matches: 5. Looked up from germline, CDR1 is MNHEY and CDR2 is SVGEGT.

The J gene is TRBJ1-2, the V gene TRBV28; D is undetermined. The germline V gene has CDR1 MDHEN and CDR2 SYDVKM. Trimming removed 3 bases from V and 8 bases from J, with 7 bases in between. The CDR3 sequence is 11 residues long. The CDR3 loop reads CASSFQSGYTF. The CDR3 nucleotides read TGTGCCAGCAGTTTCCAGTCGGGCTACACCTTC.

This sequence joins TRBV19 and TRBJ1-5, with unresolved D. In germline, CDR1 is LNHDA, CDR2 SQIVND (reference sequence). The ends were cut back, 1 base at V and 1 base at J, with 17 bases in the middle. The CDR3 consists of 18 residues. CDR3 in DNA: TGTGCCAGTAGTATAGTAGCCATGCTGGGTGGGAGCAATCAGCCCCAGCATTTT. It encodes CASSIVAMLGGSNQPQHF. The full variable domain, in which reference TRBV19 and TRBJ1-5 provide the parts outside the CDR3, is DGGITQSPKYLFRKEGQNVTLSCEQNLNHDAMYWYRQDPGQGLRLIYYSQIVNDFQKGDIAEGYSVSREKKESFPLTVTSAQKNPTAFYLCASSIVAMLGGSNQPQHFGDGTRLSIL.

J is TRBJ2-7 and V is TRBV9; D is perhaps TRBD2 (6 bases). Germline CDR1 SGDLS, CDR2 YYNGEE. The CDR3 is 14 amino acids. The V end was cut by 4 bases, the J end by 2 bases, with 13 bases between. The CDR3 sequence: CASSFSGNAYEQYF. Here the CDR3 DNA reads TGTGCCAGCAGCTTTAGCGGTAACGCCTACGAGCAGTACTTC. The full variable domain, its missing parts supplied by reference TRBV9 and TRBJ2-7, is DSGVTQTPKHLITATGQRVTLRCSPRSGDLSVYWYQQSLDQGLQFLIQYYNGEERAKGNILERFSAQQFPDLHSELNLSSLELGDSALYFCASSFSGNAYEQYFGPGTRLTVT.

The sample holds a few counts of this clone. The CDR3 loop is CATSRDRSGGTNEKLFF. The CDR3, as DNA: TGTGCCACCAGCAGAGATCGGTCGGGAGGTACTAATGAAAAACTGTTTTTT. The rearrangement uses TRBV15 and TRBJ1-4; D unclear. V lost 0 bases to trimming and J lost 2 bases, with 13 bases between them. This CDR3 region has 17 residues. CDR1 LNHNV and CDR2 YYDKDF come from the germline V gene (reference sequence).

The V call is TRBV9, the J call TRBJ2-1; TRBD2 matches 8 bases. Germline CDR1 is SGDLS and CDR2 is YYNGEE. V was clipped by 3 bases and J by 2 bases; unmatched bases: 10. CDR3 length: 17 residues. CDR3 region: CASSGPSSGSTYNEQFF. The CDR3 DNA reads as TGTGCCAGCAGCGGGCCCTCGAGCGGGAGCACCTACAATGAGCAGTTCTTC.

The chain has TRBV5-1 and TRBJ2-1, with 8 bases identical to TRBD2. This CDR3 comprises 16 residues. V was pared by 0 bases and J by 1 base, with 3 bases of the junction left unmatched. Germline V gene data show CDR1 as SGHRS and CDR2 as YFSETQ. The CDR3 spells CASSLVGTSSYNEQFF. The CDR3 coding sequence is TGCGCCAGCAGCTTGGTAGGGACTAGTTCCTACAATGAGCAGTTCTTC.

The chain links TRBV6-1 to TRBJ2-1; the match to TRBD2 covers 8 bases. The V and J ends lost 4 bases and 7 bases, in that order; junction bases with no gene match: 15. The CDR3 covers 17 residues. From germline, CDR1 is MNHNS and CDR2 SASEGT. The CDR3 here is CASSGSPFSGSPNEQFF. The DNA of the CDR3 is TGTGCCAGCAGTGGCTCCCCCTTCAGCGGGAGTCCGAATGAGCAGTTCTTC.

The CDR3 loop reads CAWAFEYYEQYF. The DNA for the CDR3 is TGTGCCTGGGCCTTTGAGTACTACGAGCAGTACTTC. The J gene is TRBJ2-7, the V gene TRBV30; D is unresolved. Trimming took off 5 bases at V and 3 bases at J, with 11 bases between the two ends. The CDR3 spans 12 residues. The germline CDR1 and CDR2 sequences are GTSNPN and SVGIG (reference sequence).